This TCR beta chain was identified in a study of cytomegalovirus exposure and HLA in healthy donors. It was with 60 Vbeta and 13 Jbeta primers that the PCR ran. Original methodology: Per a later analysis, the number of unique TCR beta chains was some 75 million, of which roughly 9.9 million were shared. TCRdb keeps only in-frame clones here, not all; method: immunoSEQ multiplex PCR. The V and J calls and clone size were taken over from that table, and D and trimming were inferred from the DNA. The data show about 170,000 clones, about 75% seen once. Material: PBMCs. This TCR derives from a woman between 50 and 59 years old in good health and CMV-seropositive.

For the CDR3, the DNA is TGTGCTTCCAGGGCAACCCTGGGTACCTACGAGCAGTACTTC. The encoded protein is CASRATLGTYEQYF. The chain recombines TRBV6-1 with TRBJ2-7; tentative D call: TRBD1 (5 bases). This CDR3 spans 14 amino acids. Germline V gene sequence: CDR1 MNHNS, CDR2 SASEGT.